The 7 T cell receptor beta chains below were found in one sample sequenced in a study of blood T cell repertoires in COVID-19. TCRdb's table, derived via immunoSEQ multiplex PCR, lists solely in-frame clones and lacks some. The profile shows some 280,000 clones, 70% to 90% of them singletons. Sample: peripheral blood. All receptors derive from a woman aged 60-75 years with acute or convalescent COVID-19.

The rearrangement links TRBV19 to TRBJ1-5; 10 bases map to TRBD1. With 6 bases clipped from V and 2 bases from J, the junction kept 7 bases outside the gene matches. In germline, CDR1 is LNHDA, CDR2 SQIVND (reference sequence). The CDR3 is 16 residues long. The DNA of the CDR3 is TGTGCCAGTAGCTTAACCGGGACAGGGGGCAATCAGCCCCAGCATTTT. The encoded protein is CASSLTGTGGNQPQHF.

V and J are TRBV13 and TRBJ1-2, with TRBD1 matching 10 bases. This CDR3 is built from 16 residues. The trim removed 3 bases at V and 3 bases at J, leaving 7 bases unmatched. Per the germline V gene, CDR1 is PRHDT and CDR2 is FYEKMQ (reference sequence). The CDR3 coding sequence is TGTGCCAGCAGCTTCCGGGACAGGGGATTAGACTATGGCTACACCTTC. It specifies CASSFRDRGLDYGYTF.

This rearrangement joins TRBV5-4 to TRBJ2-7; 12 bases agree with TRBD2. The length of the CDR3 is 15 residues. Germline CDR1 and CDR2: SGHNT and YYREEE (reference sequence). J lost 7 bases, V lost 0 bases, and 5 bases had no gene match. This CDR3 is CASSLGLAGVREQYF. CDR3 in DNA: TGTGCCAGCAGCTTGGGACTAGCGGGAGTGAGGGAGCAGTACTTC.

The V gene is TRBV18, the J gene TRBJ1-2; 9 nucleotides match TRBD1. The CDR3 spans 17 residues. Looked up from germline, CDR1 is KGHSH and CDR2 is LQKENI. V trimming: 0 bases; J trimming: 4 bases; junction bases outside the gene matches: 9. CDR3 in DNA: TGTGCCAGCTCACCACCCTCTCTTTGGACAGGGGCCTATGGCTACACCTTC. It translates to CASSPPSLWTGAYGYTF.

About this clone: The same CDR3 also results from other DNA sequences found in this sample. This chain joins TRBV7-9 and TRBJ2-5; the D is unclear. Germline lookup yields CDR1 SEHNR and CDR2 FQNEAQ (reference sequence). The length of the CDR3 is 13 residues. Trimming removed 5 bases at V and 1 base at J, with 8 bases between. CDR3 sequence reads: CASSRDTQETQYF. CDR3 in DNA: TGTGCCAGCAGCAGAGACACCCAAGAGACCCAGTACTTC.

The chain combines TRBV2 with TRBJ2-4; TRBD2 agrees at 8 bases. In germline, CDR1 is SNHLY, CDR2 FYNNEI. The V segment lost 1 base and the J segment 6 bases; nucleotides outside the gene matches: 5. This CDR3 contains 15 residues. The CDR3 here is CASSEEVAGLNIQYF. The CDR3 DNA reads TGTGCCAGCAGTGAAGAGGTAGCGGGACTAAACATTCAGTACTTC.

The J gene is TRBJ2-5, the V gene TRBV9; D gene uncertain. CDR3 length equals 13 residues. Germline V CDR1 and CDR2: SGDLS, YYNGEE. Trimming shortened V by 0 bases and J by 3 bases, and 6 bases separated the two germline ends. The CDR3 sequence is CASSVGPEETQYF. The DNA for the CDR3 is TGTGCCAGCAGCGTAGGGCCAGAAGAGACCCAGTACTTC.